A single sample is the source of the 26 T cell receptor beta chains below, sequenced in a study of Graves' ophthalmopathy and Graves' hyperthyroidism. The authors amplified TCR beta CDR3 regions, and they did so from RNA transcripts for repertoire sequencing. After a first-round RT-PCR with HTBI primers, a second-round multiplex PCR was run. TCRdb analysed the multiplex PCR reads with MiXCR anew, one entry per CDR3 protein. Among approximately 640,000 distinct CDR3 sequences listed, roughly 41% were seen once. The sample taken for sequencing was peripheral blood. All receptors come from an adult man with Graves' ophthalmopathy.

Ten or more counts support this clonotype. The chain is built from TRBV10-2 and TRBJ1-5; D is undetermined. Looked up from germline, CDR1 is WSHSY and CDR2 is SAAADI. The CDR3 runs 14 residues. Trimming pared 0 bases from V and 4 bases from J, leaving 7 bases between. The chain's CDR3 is CASSESRGNQPQHF. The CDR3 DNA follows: TGCGCCAGCAGTGAGTCCAGAGGGAATCAGCCCCAGCATTTT.

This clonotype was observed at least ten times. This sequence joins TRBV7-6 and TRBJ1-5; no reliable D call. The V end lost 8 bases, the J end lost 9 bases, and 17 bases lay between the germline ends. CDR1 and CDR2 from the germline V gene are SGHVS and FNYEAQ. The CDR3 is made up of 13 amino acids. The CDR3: CASARDQNGPQHF. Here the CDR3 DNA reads TGTGCCAGCGCTCGAGACCAAAATGGGCCCCAGCATTTT.

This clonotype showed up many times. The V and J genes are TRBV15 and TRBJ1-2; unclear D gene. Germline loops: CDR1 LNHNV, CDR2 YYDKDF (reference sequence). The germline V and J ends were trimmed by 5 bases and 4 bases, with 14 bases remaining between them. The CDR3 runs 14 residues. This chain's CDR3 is CATSEARLGYGYTF. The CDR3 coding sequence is TGTGCCACCAGCGAAGCCAGGCTAGGCTATGGCTACACCTTC.

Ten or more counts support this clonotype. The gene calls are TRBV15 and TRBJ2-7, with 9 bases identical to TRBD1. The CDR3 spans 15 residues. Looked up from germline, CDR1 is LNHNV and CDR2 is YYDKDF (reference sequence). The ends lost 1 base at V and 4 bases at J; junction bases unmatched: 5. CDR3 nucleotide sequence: TGTGCCACCAGCAGAGCGGGACAGGGAGGGTACGAGCAGTACTTC. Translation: CATSRAGQGGYEQYF.

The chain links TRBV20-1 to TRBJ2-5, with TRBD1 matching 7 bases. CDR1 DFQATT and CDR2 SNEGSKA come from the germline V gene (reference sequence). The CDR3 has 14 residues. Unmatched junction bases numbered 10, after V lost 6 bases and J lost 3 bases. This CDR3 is CSAKGQPGEETQYF. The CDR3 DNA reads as TGCAGTGCCAAGGGACAGCCCGGGGAAGAGACCCAGTACTTC.

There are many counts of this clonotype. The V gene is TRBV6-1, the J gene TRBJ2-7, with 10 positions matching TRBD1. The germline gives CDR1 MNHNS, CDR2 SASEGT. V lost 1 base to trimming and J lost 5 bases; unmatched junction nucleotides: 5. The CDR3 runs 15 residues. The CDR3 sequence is CASSEEETGGHEQYF. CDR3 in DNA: TGTGCCAGCAGTGAAGAAGAGACAGGGGGCCACGAGCAGTACTTC.

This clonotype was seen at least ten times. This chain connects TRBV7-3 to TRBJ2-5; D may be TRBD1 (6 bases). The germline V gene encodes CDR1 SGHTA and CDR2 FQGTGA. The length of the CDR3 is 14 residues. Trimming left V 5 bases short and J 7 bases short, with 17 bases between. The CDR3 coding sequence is TGTGCCAGCAGCCCGACAGGAGTCCAAAGGACCCAGTACTTC. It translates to CASSPTGVQRTQYF.

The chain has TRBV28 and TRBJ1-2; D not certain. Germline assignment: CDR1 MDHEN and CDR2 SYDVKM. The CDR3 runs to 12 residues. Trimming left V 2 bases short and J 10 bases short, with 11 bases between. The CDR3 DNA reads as TGTGCCAGCAGTTTAACCTCTCAGGCCTACACCTTC. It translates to CASSLTSQAYTF.

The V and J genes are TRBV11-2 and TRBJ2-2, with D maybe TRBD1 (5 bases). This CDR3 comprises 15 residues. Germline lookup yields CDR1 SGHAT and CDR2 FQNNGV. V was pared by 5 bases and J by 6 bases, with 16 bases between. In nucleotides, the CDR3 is TGTGCCAGCAGCCCTATACAGGCCCCGGCCGGGGAGCTGTTTTTT. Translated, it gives CASSPIQAPAGELFF.

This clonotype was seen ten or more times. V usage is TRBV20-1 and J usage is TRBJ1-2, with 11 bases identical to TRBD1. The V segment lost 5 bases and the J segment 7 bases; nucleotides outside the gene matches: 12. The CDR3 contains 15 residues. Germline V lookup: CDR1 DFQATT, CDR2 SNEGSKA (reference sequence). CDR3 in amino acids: CSAPATGQGAGGYTF. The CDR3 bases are TGCAGTGCTCCCGCGACCGGACAGGGGGCTGGTGGCTACACCTTC.

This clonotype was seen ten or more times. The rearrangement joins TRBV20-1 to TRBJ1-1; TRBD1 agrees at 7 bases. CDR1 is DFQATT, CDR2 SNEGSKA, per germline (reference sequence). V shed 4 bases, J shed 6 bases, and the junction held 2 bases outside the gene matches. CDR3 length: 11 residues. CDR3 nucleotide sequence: TGCAGTGCTATCCAGGGGGCTGAAGCTTTCTTT. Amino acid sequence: CSAIQGAEAFF.

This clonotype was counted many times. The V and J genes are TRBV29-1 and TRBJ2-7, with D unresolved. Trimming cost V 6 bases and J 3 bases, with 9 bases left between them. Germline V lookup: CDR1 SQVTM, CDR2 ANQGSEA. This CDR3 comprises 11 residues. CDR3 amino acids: CSVLRLYEQYF. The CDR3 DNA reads TGCAGCGTACTACGGCTCTACGAGCAGTACTTC.

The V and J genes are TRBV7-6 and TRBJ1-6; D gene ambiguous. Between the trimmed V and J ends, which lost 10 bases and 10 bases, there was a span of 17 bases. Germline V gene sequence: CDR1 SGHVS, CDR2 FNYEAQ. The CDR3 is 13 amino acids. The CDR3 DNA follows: TGTGCCACTGGTGCCCAGGTGGGGTCACCCCTCCACTTT. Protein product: CATGAQVGSPLHF.

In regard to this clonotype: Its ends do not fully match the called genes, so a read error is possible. The CDR3 is CASSQELQGADEKLSF. CDR3 coding DNA: TGCGCCAGCAGCCAAGAATTACAGGGGGCCGATGAAAAACTGTCTTTT. The chain couples TRBV4-3 to TRBJ1-4; 9 nucleotides match TRBD1. Looked up from germline, CDR1 is LGHNA and CDR2 is YSLEER. This CDR3 region has 16 residues.

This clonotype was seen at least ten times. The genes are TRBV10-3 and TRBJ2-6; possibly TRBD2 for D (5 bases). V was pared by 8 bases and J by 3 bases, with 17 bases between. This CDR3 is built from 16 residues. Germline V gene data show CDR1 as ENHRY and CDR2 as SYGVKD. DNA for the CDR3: TGTGCCATCTCTCAGAGAGGGCCTGTTGGGGCCAACGTCCTGACTTTC. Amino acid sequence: CAISQRGPVGANVLTF.

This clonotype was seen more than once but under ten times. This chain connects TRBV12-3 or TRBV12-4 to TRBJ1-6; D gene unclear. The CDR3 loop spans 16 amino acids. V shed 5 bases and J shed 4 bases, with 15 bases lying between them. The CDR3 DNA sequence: TGTGCCAGCAGTCTGGTTTACCCTATTTATAATTCACCCCTCCACTTT. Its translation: CASSLVYPIYNSPLHF.

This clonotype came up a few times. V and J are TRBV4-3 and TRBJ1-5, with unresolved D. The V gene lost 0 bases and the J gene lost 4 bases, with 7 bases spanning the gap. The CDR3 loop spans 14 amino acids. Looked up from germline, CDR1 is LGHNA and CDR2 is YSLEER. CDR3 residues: CASSQDRRNQPQHF. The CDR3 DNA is TGCGCCAGCAGCCAAGATAGGAGGAATCAGCCCCAGCATTTT.

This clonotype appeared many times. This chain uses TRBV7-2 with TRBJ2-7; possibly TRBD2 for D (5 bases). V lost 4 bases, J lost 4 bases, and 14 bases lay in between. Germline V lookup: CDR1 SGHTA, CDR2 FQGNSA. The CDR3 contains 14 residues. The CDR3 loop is CASSSQRKAYEQYF. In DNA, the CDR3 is TGTGCCAGCAGCTCGCAGCGGAAAGCTTACGAGCAGTACTTC.

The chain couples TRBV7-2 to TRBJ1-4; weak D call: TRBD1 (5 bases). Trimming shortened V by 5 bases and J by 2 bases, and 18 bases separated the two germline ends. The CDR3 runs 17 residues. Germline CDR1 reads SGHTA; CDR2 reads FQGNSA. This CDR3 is CASSVRQQGVTNEKLFF. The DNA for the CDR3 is TGTGCCAGCAGCGTTCGGCAGCAGGGAGTCACTAATGAAAAACTGTTTTTT.

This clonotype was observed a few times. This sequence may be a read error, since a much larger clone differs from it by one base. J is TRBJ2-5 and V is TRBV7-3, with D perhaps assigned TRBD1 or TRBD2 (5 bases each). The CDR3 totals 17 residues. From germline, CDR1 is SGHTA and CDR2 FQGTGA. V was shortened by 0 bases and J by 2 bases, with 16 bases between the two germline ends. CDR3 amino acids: CASSLTALGAGQETQYF. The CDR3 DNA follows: TGTGCCAGCAGCTTAACGGCCCTCGGGGCAGGGCAAGAGACCCAGTACTTC. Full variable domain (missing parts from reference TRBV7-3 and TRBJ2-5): GAGVSQTPSNKVTEKGKYVELRCDPISGHTALYWYRQSLGQGPEFLIYFQGTGAADDSGLPNDRFFAVRPEGSVSTLKIQRTERGDSAVYLCASSLTALGAGQETQYFGPGTRLLVL.

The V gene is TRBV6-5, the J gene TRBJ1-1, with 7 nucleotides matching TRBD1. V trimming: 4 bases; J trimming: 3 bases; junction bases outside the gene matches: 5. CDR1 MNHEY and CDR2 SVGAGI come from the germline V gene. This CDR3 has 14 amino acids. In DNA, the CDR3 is TGTGCCAGCAGTTCCATACAGGGGTACACTGAAGCTTTCTTT. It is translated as CASSSIQGYTEAFF.

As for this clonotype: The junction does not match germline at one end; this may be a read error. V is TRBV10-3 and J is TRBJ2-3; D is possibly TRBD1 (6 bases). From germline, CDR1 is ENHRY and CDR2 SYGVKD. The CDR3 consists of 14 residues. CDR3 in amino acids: CASSPGTHTDTQYF. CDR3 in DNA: TGTGCCAGCAGTCCCGGGACACACACAGATACGCAGTATTTT.

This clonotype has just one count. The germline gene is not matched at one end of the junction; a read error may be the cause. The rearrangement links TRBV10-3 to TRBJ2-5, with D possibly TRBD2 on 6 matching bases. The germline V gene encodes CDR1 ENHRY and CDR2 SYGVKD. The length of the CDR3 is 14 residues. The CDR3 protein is CASSYSGDQETQYF. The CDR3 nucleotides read TGTGCCAGCAGTTACTCGGGGGACCAAGAGACCCAGTACTTC.

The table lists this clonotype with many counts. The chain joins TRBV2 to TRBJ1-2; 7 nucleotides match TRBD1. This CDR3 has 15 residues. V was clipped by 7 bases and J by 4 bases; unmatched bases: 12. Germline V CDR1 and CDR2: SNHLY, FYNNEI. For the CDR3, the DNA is TGTGCCAGCATCCGCACAGGGGTCGAGGGCTATGGCTACACCTTC. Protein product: CASIRTGVEGYGYTF.

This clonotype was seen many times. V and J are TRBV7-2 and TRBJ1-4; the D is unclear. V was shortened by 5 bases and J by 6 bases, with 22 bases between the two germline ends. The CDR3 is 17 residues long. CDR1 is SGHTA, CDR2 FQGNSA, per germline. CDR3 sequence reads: CASSPRRERAYDEKLFF. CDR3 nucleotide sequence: TGTGCCAGCAGCCCCCGACGGGAAAGGGCCTACGATGAAAAACTGTTTTTT.

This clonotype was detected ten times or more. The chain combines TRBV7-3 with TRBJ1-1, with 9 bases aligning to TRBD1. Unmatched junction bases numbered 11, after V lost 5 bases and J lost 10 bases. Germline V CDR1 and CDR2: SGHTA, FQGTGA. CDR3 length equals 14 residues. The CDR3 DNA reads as TGTGCCAGCAGCCCTACAGGGGGCGCGGACCGAGCTTTCTTT. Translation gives CASSPTGGADRAFF. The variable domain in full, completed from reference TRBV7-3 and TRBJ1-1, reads GAGVSQTPSNKVTEKGKYVELRCDPISGHTALYWYRQSLGQGPEFLIYFQGTGAADDSGLPNDRFFAVRPEGSVSTLKIQRTERGDSAVYLCASSPTGGADRAFFGQGTRLTVV.